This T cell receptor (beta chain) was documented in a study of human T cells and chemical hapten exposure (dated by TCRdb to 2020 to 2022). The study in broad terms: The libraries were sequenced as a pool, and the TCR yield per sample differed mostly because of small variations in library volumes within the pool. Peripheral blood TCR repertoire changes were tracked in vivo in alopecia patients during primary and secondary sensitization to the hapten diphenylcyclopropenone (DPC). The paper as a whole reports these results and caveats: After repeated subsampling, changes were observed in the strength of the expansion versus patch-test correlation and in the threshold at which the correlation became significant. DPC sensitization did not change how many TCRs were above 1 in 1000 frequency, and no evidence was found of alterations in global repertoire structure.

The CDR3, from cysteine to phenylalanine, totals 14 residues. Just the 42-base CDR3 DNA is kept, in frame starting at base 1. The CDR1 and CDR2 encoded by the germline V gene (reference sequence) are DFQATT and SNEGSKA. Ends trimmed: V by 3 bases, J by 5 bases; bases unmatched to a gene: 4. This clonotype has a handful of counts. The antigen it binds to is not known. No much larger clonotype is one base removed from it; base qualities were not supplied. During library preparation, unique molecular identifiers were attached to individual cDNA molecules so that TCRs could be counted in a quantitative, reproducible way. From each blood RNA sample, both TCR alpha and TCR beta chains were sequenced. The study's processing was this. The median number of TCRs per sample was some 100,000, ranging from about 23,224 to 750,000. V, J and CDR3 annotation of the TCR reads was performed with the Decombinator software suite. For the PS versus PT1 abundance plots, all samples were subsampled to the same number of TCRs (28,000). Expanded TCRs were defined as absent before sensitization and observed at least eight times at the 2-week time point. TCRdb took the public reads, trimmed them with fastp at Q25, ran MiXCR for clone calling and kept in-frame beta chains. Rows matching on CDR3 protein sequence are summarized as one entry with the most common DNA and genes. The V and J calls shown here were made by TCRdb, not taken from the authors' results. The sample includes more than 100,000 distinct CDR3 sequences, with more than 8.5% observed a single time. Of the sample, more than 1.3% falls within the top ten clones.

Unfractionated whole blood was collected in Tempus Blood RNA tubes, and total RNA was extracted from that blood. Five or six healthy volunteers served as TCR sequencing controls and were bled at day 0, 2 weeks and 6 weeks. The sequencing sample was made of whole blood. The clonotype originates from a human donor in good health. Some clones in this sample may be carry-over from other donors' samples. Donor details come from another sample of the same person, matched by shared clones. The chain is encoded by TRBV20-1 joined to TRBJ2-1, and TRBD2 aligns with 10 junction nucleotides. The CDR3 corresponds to CSASLSGGNNEQFF. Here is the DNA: TGCAGTGCTAGTCTTAGCGGGGGGAACAATGAGCAGTTCTTC.